This T cell receptor beta chain was documented in a study of T cells after yellow fever vaccination. Findings of the study overall: Relatively few clonotypes were ones that appeared in both CD4 and CD8 compartments. A weaker but faster secondary response was observed, peaking on day 5 versus 15. Post-booster reappearance was seen for most primary-vaccination clones (about 96% CD4, around 89% CD8).

Trimming took off 3 bases at V and 4 bases at J, with 9 bases between the two ends. This CDR3 has 13 amino acids. The TCR cDNA carried a universal primer site and UMIs from 5'RACE template switching. From the 5' RACE reads, TCRdb called clonotypes with MiXCR, one entry per CDR3 protein. The sample yields tens of thousands of distinct CDR3 sequences, about 6% seen once. In this sample, this clonotype turned up a few times. Its antigen remains unknown. This chain uses TRBV12-3 or TRBV12-4 with TRBJ2-5; D ambiguous. The TCR sequence derives from a man between 18 and 29 years old who received the YFV17D yellow fever vaccine. The source material was CD8+ T cells sorted from PBMCs, sampled around 45 days after the first yellow fever vaccination. CDR3 amino acids: CASSFGSRETQYF. The CDR3 nucleotides are TGTGCCAGCAGTTTTGGCAGCAGAGAGACCCAGTACTTC.